These T cell receptor beta chains were read from a single sample in a study of T-cell memory formation after mild COVID-19. TCRdb independently ran MiXCR on the 5' RACE reads; one entry per CDR3 protein. The sample has some 290,000 distinct CDR3 sequences; around 15% are singletons. The sequencing input was PBMCs or a T cell subset sorted from them (not recorded which). Receptors were obtained from a man aged 18-30 years who had mild COVID-19 (a few samples of this study predate the infection). Cell type and time point are not known. The CDR3 runs from the conserved cysteine through the conserved F or W. A D gene is named only where the DNA matches it firmly. Size is omitted from some rows. Given values are once, few, many or a class for expanded clones.

d_gene: NA
v_gene: TRBV3-1
j_gene: TRBJ1-4
abundance: few
CDR3aa: CASSQGEKLFF
CDR3nt: TGTGCCAGCAGCCAAGGGGAAAAACTGTTTTTT

d_gene: TRBD2
v_gene: TRBV2
j_gene: TRBJ2-1
abundance: NA
CDR3aa: CASSEWGGGIYNEQFF
CDR3nt: TGTGCCAGCAGTGAATGGGGCGGGGGGATTTACAATGAGCAGTTCTTC

d_gene: NA
v_gene: TRBV2
j_gene: TRBJ2-3
abundance: NA
CDR3aa: CASSEWRGGTQYF
CDR3nt: TGTGCCAGCAGTGAATGGCGTGGGGGTACGCAGTATTTT

d_gene: NA
v_gene: TRBV7-9
j_gene: TRBJ1-5
abundance: NA
CDR3aa: CASSFQGQPQHF
CDR3nt: TGTGCCAGCAGCTTCCAGGGGCAGCCCCAGCATTTT

d_gene: NA
v_gene: TRBV12-3/TRBV12-4
j_gene: TRBJ1-2
abundance: NA
CDR3aa: CASSFAENYGYTF
CDR3nt: TGTGCCAGCAGTTTCGCGGAAAACTATGGCTACACCTTC

d_gene: NA
v_gene: TRBV15
j_gene: TRBJ2-1
abundance: few
CDR3aa: CATRETLRDNEQFF
CDR3nt: TGTGCCACCAGAGAGACACTTCGAGACAATGAGCAGTTCTTC

d_gene: NA
v_gene: TRBV4-3
j_gene: TRBJ2-1
abundance: NA
CDR3aa: CASSQVGGSSYNEQFF
CDR3nt: TGCGCCAGCAGCCAAGTCGGCGGAAGCTCCTACAATGAGCAGTTCTTC

d_gene: NA
v_gene: TRBV5-1
j_gene: TRBJ2-5
abundance: many
CDR3aa: CASSPTPRETQYF
CDR3nt: TGCGCCAGCAGCCCGACACCTCGGGAGACCCAGTACTTC

d_gene: NA
v_gene: TRBV7-6
j_gene: TRBJ1-4
abundance: NA
CDR3aa: CASSLEGQAEKLFF
CDR3nt: TGTGCCAGCAGCTTGGAGGGCCAAGCGGAAAAACTGTTTTTT

d_gene: NA
v_gene: TRBV15
j_gene: TRBJ1-3
abundance: few
CDR3aa: CATSPRGPRLSGNTIYF
CDR3nt: TGTGCCACCAGCCCACGAGGCCCCCGTCTTTCTGGAAACACCATATATTTT

d_gene: NA
v_gene: TRBV23-1
j_gene: TRBJ2-3
abundance: few
CDR3aa: CASSRTGLGPDTQYF
CDR3nt: TGCGCCAGCAGCCGAACGGGGTTGGGGCCAGATACGCAGTATTTT

d_gene: NA
v_gene: TRBV20-1
j_gene: TRBJ2-5
abundance: NA
CDR3aa: CSASDARETQYF
CDR3nt: TGCAGTGCTTCTGATGCGAGGGAGACCCAGTACTTC

d_gene: NA
v_gene: TRBV7-9
j_gene: TRBJ2-5
abundance: many
CDR3aa: CASSYGQSQETQYF
CDR3nt: TGTGCCAGCAGCTACGGACAGTCCCAAGAGACCCAGTACTTC

d_gene: NA
v_gene: TRBV2
j_gene: TRBJ2-3
abundance: NA
CDR3aa: CASRTLGTDTQYF
CDR3nt: TGTGCCAGCAGGACCCTGGGGACAGATACGCAGTATTTT

d_gene: NA
v_gene: TRBV12-3/TRBV12-4
j_gene: TRBJ1-1
abundance: NA
CDR3aa: CASRPQGGGTEAFF
CDR3nt: TGTGCCAGCAGGCCACAGGGAGGGGGCACTGAAGCTTTCTTT

d_gene: NA
v_gene: TRBV5-1
j_gene: TRBJ2-2
abundance: NA
CDR3aa: CASSLDLRGPGELFF
CDR3nt: TGCGCCAGCAGCTTGGACCTCAGGGGTCCCGGGGAGCTGTTTTTT

d_gene: NA
v_gene: TRBV2
j_gene: TRBJ1-1
abundance: NA
CDR3aa: CASHRDFGTEAFF
CDR3nt: TGTGCCAGCCATAGGGACTTTGGAACTGAAGCTTTCTTT

d_gene: NA
v_gene: TRBV10-3
j_gene: TRBJ2-1
abundance: few
CDR3aa: CAISSRSSYRANEQFF
CDR3nt: TGTGCCATCAGTTCCCGATCGTCCTATCGGGCTAATGAGCAGTTCTTC

d_gene: NA
v_gene: TRBV7-6
j_gene: TRBJ2-5
abundance: NA
CDR3aa: CASSGMSGQETQYF
CDR3nt: TGTGCCAGCAGTGGCATGTCCGGACAAGAGACCCAGTACTTC

d_gene: NA
v_gene: TRBV7-9
j_gene: TRBJ1-1
abundance: NA
CDR3aa: CASSLGGREGSGAFF
CDR3nt: TGTGCCAGCAGCTTAGGTGGCAGGGAAGGGAGCGGAGCTTTCTTT

d_gene: NA
v_gene: TRBV4-1
j_gene: TRBJ1-5
abundance: NA
CDR3aa: CASSQTTGTNQPQHF
CDR3nt: TGCGCCAGCAGCCAGACTACAGGGACCAATCAGCCCCAGCATTTT

d_gene: NA
v_gene: TRBV7-2
j_gene: TRBJ2-1
abundance: NA
CDR3aa: CASSLGQGGLDEQFF
CDR3nt: TGTGCCAGCAGCTTAGGACAGGGAGGACTTGATGAGCAGTTCTTC

d_gene: NA
v_gene: TRBV15
j_gene: TRBJ2-4
abundance: few
CDR3aa: CATRLGGEANIQYF
CDR3nt: TGTGCCACCAGGCTAGGCGGGGAGGCGAACATTCAGTACTTC

d_gene: TRBD1
v_gene: TRBV7-9
j_gene: TRBJ2-4
abundance: NA
CDR3aa: CASSFGTVDKNIQYF
CDR3nt: TGTGCCAGCAGCTTCGGGACAGTGGATAAAAACATTCAGTACTTC

d_gene: NA
v_gene: TRBV7-9
j_gene: TRBJ1-6
abundance: few
CDR3aa: CASSLGAVGDSPLHF
CDR3nt: TGTGCCAGCAGCTTAGGGGCGGTTGGTGATTCACCCCTCCACTTT

d_gene: NA
v_gene: TRBV7-9
j_gene: TRBJ1-5
abundance: NA
CDR3aa: CASSFGSQPQHF
CDR3nt: TGTGCCAGCAGCTTCGGATCCCAGCCCCAGCATTTT

d_gene: NA
v_gene: TRBV6-2/TRBV6-3
j_gene: TRBJ2-1
abundance: NA
CDR3aa: CASSHRLGEQFF
CDR3nt: TGTGCCAGCAGTCACCGCCTTGGTGAGCAGTTCTTC

d_gene: NA
v_gene: TRBV12-3/TRBV12-4
j_gene: TRBJ2-5
abundance: few
CDR3aa: CASSTNQETQYF
CDR3nt: TGTGCCAGCAGCACCAACCAAGAGACCCAGTACTTC

d_gene: TRBD1
v_gene: TRBV3-1
j_gene: TRBJ2-2
abundance: few
CDR3aa: CASSPMTGVDTGELFF
CDR3nt: TGTGCCAGCAGCCCAATGACAGGGGTTGACACCGGGGAGCTGTTTTTT

d_gene: TRBD1
v_gene: TRBV20-1
j_gene: TRBJ2-4
abundance: few
CDR3aa: CSASRQGAKNIQYF
CDR3nt: TGCAGTGCTAGCAGACAGGGGGCAAAAAACATTCAGTACTTC

d_gene: TRBD1
v_gene: TRBV7-8
j_gene: TRBJ2-3
abundance: many
CDR3aa: CASSATGGRAADTQYF
CDR3nt: TGTGCCAGCAGCGCAACAGGGGGTCGAGCTGCAGATACGCAGTATTTT

d_gene: NA
v_gene: TRBV6-2/TRBV6-3
j_gene: TRBJ1-5
abundance: few
CDR3aa: CASSYAGSNQPQHF
CDR3nt: TGTGCCAGCAGTTATGCTGGCAGCAATCAGCCCCAGCATTTT

d_gene: NA
v_gene: TRBV12-3/TRBV12-4
j_gene: TRBJ2-1
abundance: NA
CDR3aa: CASSLWAEQFF
CDR3nt: TGTGCCAGCAGTTTATGGGCGGAGCAGTTCTTC

d_gene: TRBD1
v_gene: TRBV20-1
j_gene: TRBJ2-1
abundance: few
CDR3aa: CSARVGDRGFNEQFF
CDR3nt: TGCAGTGCTAGAGTAGGGGACAGGGGTTTCAATGAGCAGTTCTTC

d_gene: NA
v_gene: TRBV7-2
j_gene: TRBJ2-5
abundance: many
CDR3aa: CASSGGRQETQYF
CDR3nt: TGTGCCAGCAGTGGGGGACGTCAAGAGACCCAGTACTTC

d_gene: NA
v_gene: TRBV5-1
j_gene: TRBJ1-3
abundance: NA
CDR3aa: CASSFGLENTIYF
CDR3nt: TGCGCCAGCAGCTTTGGTCTTGAGAACACCATATATTTT

d_gene: NA
v_gene: TRBV20-1
j_gene: TRBJ2-5
abundance: NA
CDR3aa: CSASMDQETQYF
CDR3nt: TGCAGTGCTAGTATGGATCAAGAGACCCAGTACTTC

d_gene: TRBD2
v_gene: TRBV5-1
j_gene: TRBJ2-7
abundance: few
CDR3aa: CASSPRGGGQYEQYF
CDR3nt: TGCGCCAGCAGCCCCCGGGGCGGGGGGCAGTACGAGCAGTACTTC

d_gene: NA
v_gene: TRBV27
j_gene: TRBJ2-2
abundance: few
CDR3aa: CASSLFIRWELFF
CDR3nt: TGTGCCAGCAGTTTATTTATCCGGTGGGAGCTGTTTTTT

d_gene: NA
v_gene: TRBV4-3
j_gene: TRBJ2-7
abundance: few
CDR3aa: CASSPDPGFEQYF
CDR3nt: TGCGCCAGCAGCCCCGATCCGGGGTTCGAGCAGTACTTC

d_gene: NA
v_gene: TRBV6-2/TRBV6-3
j_gene: TRBJ1-1
abundance: few
CDR3aa: CASSRIVTEAFF
CDR3nt: TGTGCCAGCAGCCGGATTGTAACTGAAGCTTTCTTT

d_gene: TRBD1
v_gene: TRBV6-2/TRBV6-3
j_gene: TRBJ2-1
abundance: few
CDR3aa: CASHRGPYNEQFF
CDR3nt: TGTGCCAGTCACAGGGGCCCCTACAATGAGCAGTTCTTC

d_gene: NA
v_gene: TRBV30
j_gene: TRBJ1-1
abundance: few
CDR3aa: CARNRVNTEAFF
CDR3nt: TGTGCCCGGAATCGAGTGAACACTGAAGCTTTCTTT

d_gene: NA
v_gene: TRBV7-9
j_gene: TRBJ2-7
abundance: NA
CDR3aa: CASSSGGEAGDREQYF
CDR3nt: TGTGCCAGCAGCTCCGGGGGCGAAGCAGGGGATAGAGAGCAGTACTTC

d_gene: NA
v_gene: TRBV11-2
j_gene: TRBJ2-5
abundance: many
CDR3aa: CASSPPAGGQETQYF
CDR3nt: TGTGCCAGCAGCCCCCCCGCCGGGGGCCAAGAGACCCAGTACTTC

d_gene: NA
v_gene: TRBV28
j_gene: TRBJ1-2
abundance: few
CDR3aa: CASRTQGPYGYTF
CDR3nt: TGTGCCAGCAGAACACAGGGCCCCTATGGCTACACCTTC

d_gene: NA
v_gene: TRBV12-3/TRBV12-4
j_gene: TRBJ2-3
abundance: NA
CDR3aa: CASSRGEWDTQYF
CDR3nt: TGTGCCAGCAGTCGGGGAGAGTGGGATACGCAGTATTTT

d_gene: TRBD1
v_gene: TRBV5-1
j_gene: TRBJ2-3
abundance: NA
CDR3aa: CASSLGLQGDADTQYF
CDR3nt: TGCGCCAGCAGCTTGGGTTTACAGGGGGATGCAGATACGCAGTATTTT

d_gene: NA
v_gene: TRBV7-8
j_gene: TRBJ1-2
abundance: NA
CDR3aa: CASSRWTDYGYTF
CDR3nt: TGTGCCAGCAGCCGATGGACAGACTATGGCTACACCTTC

d_gene: NA
v_gene: TRBV2
j_gene: TRBJ2-1
abundance: NA
CDR3aa: CASGGDSRDEQFF
CDR3nt: TGTGCCAGCGGGGGGGACAGTCGCGATGAGCAGTTCTTC

d_gene: NA
v_gene: TRBV11-3
j_gene: TRBJ2-3
abundance: NA
CDR3aa: CASSPRDSSPDTQYF
CDR3nt: TGTGCCAGCAGCCCCCGGGACTCCTCCCCCGATACGCAGTATTTT

d_gene: NA
v_gene: TRBV4-3
j_gene: TRBJ2-2
abundance: NA
CDR3aa: CASSQEVHGPGNTGELFF
CDR3nt: TGCGCCAGCAGCCAAGAAGTGCACGGCCCCGGGAACACCGGGGAGCTGTTTTTT